Presented here are 27 T cell receptor beta chains from one specimen sequenced in a study of cytomegalovirus exposure and HLA in healthy donors (dated by TCRdb to 2016 to 2017). To prepare the library, the immunoSEQ multiplex PCR assay was applied. For the multiplex PCR, a mixture combining 60 forward primers for TCR Vbeta segments and 13 reverse primers for TCR Jbeta segments was used. TCRdb's version of the immuneACCESS table is confined to in-frame rearrangements and falls short of the full clone set. An unresolved V gene accounts for under half of the shortfall where checked; the remainder is of unknown origin. Present in this sample are some 190,000 clones, about three quarters of which were seen just once. About 1% of the sample is held by the ten biggest clonotypes. Input material: PBMCs. These TCRs come from a woman in her 40s in good health and CMV-seronegative.

This chain links TRBV6-5 with TRBJ1-1; possible D gene TRBD1, 5 bases. The CDR3 covers 14 residues. V lost 5 bases, J lost 11 bases, and 21 bases lay in between. Germline V gene lookup returns CDR1 MNHEY and CDR2 SVGAGI. This chain's CDR3 is CASSLTTIISGAFF. The CDR3 region has the DNA TGTGCCAGCAGTCTAACGACCATTATTTCAGGGGCTTTCTTT.

The rearrangement links TRBV5-1 to TRBJ2-3, with TRBD2 matching 13 bases. From germline, CDR1 is SGHRS and CDR2 YFSETQ. This CDR3 is built from 17 residues. The trim removed 4 bases at V and 6 bases at J, leaving 11 bases unmatched. This chain's CDR3 is CASSLGTSGTRGDTQYF. In nucleotides, the CDR3 is TGCGCCAGCAGCCTCGGGACTAGCGGGACAAGAGGGGATACGCAGTATTTT.

J is TRBJ2-3 and V is TRBV6-5; D remains ambiguous. V lost 0 bases and J lost 2, with 12 bases in between. Germline lookup yields CDR1 MNHEY and CDR2 SVGAGI. The CDR3 is 16 residues long. The CDR3 nucleotides are TGTGCCAGCAGTTACTCGCGGTCTACCGTCACAGATACGCAGTATTTT. Amino acids: CASSYSRSTVTDTQYF.

The chain couples TRBV7-9 to TRBJ2-1; D unresolved. Germline V CDR1 and CDR2: SEHNR, FQNEAQ (reference sequence). The CDR3 is 15 amino acids. V lost 6 bases and J 0 bases, leaving 12 bases between the germline ends. CDR3 DNA sequence: TGTGCCAGCAGTAACGAGGTGAGCTCCTACAATGAGCAGTTCTTC. Translated, it gives CASSNEVSSYNEQFF.

The chain uses TRBV4-1 and TRBJ1-2; D is unresolved. V lost 1 base and J 0 bases, leaving 12 bases between the germline ends. The CDR3 loop spans 16 amino acids. Germline V lookup: CDR1 MGHRA, CDR2 YSYEKL. In nucleotides, the CDR3 is TGCGCCAGCAGCCAAGGGACTTCCTCAGCTAACTATGGCTACACCTTC. Amino acid sequence: CASSQGTSSANYGYTF.

J is TRBJ1-5 and V is TRBV6-1; D is perhaps TRBD1 (6 bases). The germline V gene encodes CDR1 MNHNS and CDR2 SASEGT. Trimming removed 2 bases from V and 14 bases from J, with 16 bases in between. The CDR3 is 13 amino acids. DNA of the CDR3: TGTGCCAGCAGTGAACAGGGGCAGGATGATGAGCATTTT. Translation gives CASSEQGQDDEHF.

The genes are TRBV7-9 and TRBJ2-1; 8 bases agree with TRBD2. This CDR3 comprises 14 residues. Germline loops: CDR1 SEHNR, CDR2 FQNEAQ (reference sequence). V lost 5 bases and J lost 2; bases outside the gene matches: 2. For the CDR3, the DNA is TGTGCCAGCAGCGGACTAGCCCCCTACAATGAGCAGTTCTTC. Its protein is CASSGLAPYNEQFF.

This clone has just one count. The chain recombines TRBV7-9 with TRBJ2-6; 7 bases line up with TRBD1. The germline V gene has CDR1 SEHNR and CDR2 FQNEAQ (reference sequence). There are 17 residues in the CDR3. The trim removed 6 bases at V and 0 bases at J, leaving 8 bases unmatched. The CDR3: CASRLRDRSSGANVLTF. The CDR3 region has the DNA TGTGCCAGCAGGCTACGGGACAGAAGCTCTGGGGCCAACGTCCTGACTTTC.

As DNA, the CDR3 is TGTGCCAGCAGCTTAGTCTCCGGCAGGGAGGCCCTCTATGGCTACACCTTC. As protein: CASSLVSGREALYGYTF. V and J are TRBV11-2 and TRBJ1-2; a weak D match, TRBD1 (5 bases). The CDR3 consists of 17 residues. Germline V gene data show CDR1 as SGHAT and CDR2 as FQNNGV. V was trimmed by 1 base and J by 4 bases, leaving 19 bases between them.

The chain is built from TRBV4-1 and TRBJ1-6; no reliable D call. Germline CDR1 MGHRA, CDR2 YSYEKL. The CDR3 loop spans 13 amino acids. The germline V and J ends were trimmed by 9 bases and 0 bases, with 6 bases remaining between them. The CDR3 nucleotides are TGCGCCAGTAGGAGCTCCTATAATTCACCCCTCCACTTT. Translation: CASRSSYNSPLHF.

The genes are TRBV7-2 and TRBJ1-3, with a weak D call TRBD1 (5 bases). The CDR3 runs 17 residues. Germline V gives CDR1 SGHTA, CDR2 FQGNSA. The V end was cut by 1 base, the J end by 2 bases, with 15 bases between. For the CDR3, the DNA is TGTGCCAGCAGCTTAGTCCCCCAGGGTAGCACTGGAAACACCATATATTTT. This encodes CASSLVPQGSTGNTIYF.

V gene TRBV6-1 combines with J gene TRBJ2-1, with D tentatively TRBD2 (5 bases). V was trimmed by 4 bases and J by 1 base, leaving 11 bases between them. Germline loops: CDR1 MNHNS, CDR2 SASEGT. This CDR3 has 15 amino acids. In nucleotides, the CDR3 is TGTGCCAGCAGTGCGGGGAGAGTGTCCTACAATGAGCAGTTCTTC. It encodes CASSAGRVSYNEQFF.

The CDR3 coding sequence is TGTGCCTGGAGTGTCGTAAACAGGGGAATCTCTGGGGCCAACGTCCTGACTTTC. Translating gives CAWSVVNRGISGANVLTF. The chain links TRBV30 to TRBJ2-6; 7 positions agree with TRBD1. Germline CDR1 and CDR2: GTSNPN and SVGIG (reference sequence). This CDR3 has 18 residues. V was clipped by 0 bases and J by 0 bases; unmatched bases: 8.

The V call is TRBV19, the J call TRBJ2-3, with a possible D match to TRBD2 (6 bases). The CDR3 has 14 residues. V lost 9 bases and J lost 4, with 17 bases in between. Germline V gives CDR1 LNHDA, CDR2 SQIVND (reference sequence). The CDR3 nucleotides read TGTGCCAGCAGGGCCGCGACTAGTTCAGATACGCAGTATTTT. Protein: CASRAATSSDTQYF. Full variable domain (rest looked up from reference TRBV19 and TRBJ2-3): DGGITQSPKYLFRKEGQNVTLSCEQNLNHDAMYWYRQDPGQGLRLIYYSQIVNDFQKGDIAEGYSVSREKKESFPLTVTSAQKNPTAFYLCASRAATSSDTQYFGPGTRLTVL.

This clone was seen only a few times. The J gene is TRBJ1-1, the V gene TRBV11-3, with D possibly being TRBD1 (6 bases). V shed 1 base and J shed 5 bases, with 8 bases lying between them. The CDR3 spans 13 residues. Germline CDR1 reads SGHNT; CDR2 reads YENEEA. The CDR3 DNA is TGTGCCAGCAGCTTAGGGGGGCTTACTGAAGCTTTCTTT. Protein sequence: CASSLGGLTEAFF.

The chain uses TRBV28 and TRBJ1-6; a possible D gene is TRBD1 (5 bases). The ends were cut back, 7 bases at V and 4 bases at J, with 8 bases in the middle. The V gene's germline CDR1 is MDHEN and CDR2 SYDVKM. CDR3 size: 13 residues. In nucleotides, the CDR3 is TGTGCCAGCATAGGGGTGTATAATTCACCCCTCCACTTT. Encoded protein: CASIGVYNSPLHF. Combining the CDR3 with reference TRBV28 and TRBJ1-6 gives the whole variable domain DVKVTQSSRYLVKRTGEKVFLECVQDMDHENMFWYRQDPGLGLRLIYFSYDVKMKEKGDIPEGYSVSREKKERFSLILESASTNQTSMYLCASIGVYNSPLHFGNGTRLTVT.

The chain is built from TRBV6-5 and TRBJ2-5; 7 bases align to TRBD1. With V trimmed by 5 bases and J by 5 bases, 8 bases remained unmatched. The CDR3 covers 14 residues. CDR1 and CDR2 (germline): MNHEY, SVGAGI. Here the CDR3 DNA reads TGTGCCAGCAGTAGGGGGCGAGGCGGGGAGACCCAGTACTTC. Translating gives CASSRGRGGETQYF.

V gene TRBV7-2 combines with J gene TRBJ2-1; 10 bases are shared with TRBD2. This CDR3 has 14 amino acids. Germline assignment: CDR1 SGHTA and CDR2 FQGNSA. V lost 4 bases to trimming and J lost 7 bases; unmatched junction nucleotides: 4. CDR3 nucleotide sequence: TGTGCCAGCAGCTCCGGACTAGCGGTAAATGAGCAGTTCTTC. Translation: CASSSGLAVNEQFF.

The rearrangement uses TRBV30 and TRBJ2-3; 9 nucleotides align to TRBD2. Germline CDR1 GTSNPN, CDR2 SVGIG (reference sequence). The CDR3 is 16 residues long. The V and J ends lost 2 bases and 8 bases, in that order; junction bases with no gene match: 14. CDR3 amino acids: CAWSSRLADHLTTQYF. The CDR3, as DNA: TGTGCCTGGAGTAGCAGACTAGCGGACCACCTTACTACGCAGTATTTT.

The V and J genes are TRBV15 and TRBJ1-2; 8 bases are a match to TRBD1. The V segment lost 0 bases and the J segment 4 bases; nucleotides outside the gene matches: 4. Per the germline V gene, CDR1 is LNHNV and CDR2 is YYDKDF (reference sequence). There are 15 residues in the CDR3. The CDR3 loop is CATSRDGTGSYGYTF. Here the CDR3 DNA reads TGTGCCACCAGCAGAGACGGGACAGGATCCTATGGCTACACCTTC.

This clone was detected a few times. The genes are TRBV7-2 and TRBJ1-3; D remains ambiguous. CDR3 size: 16 residues. Per the germline V gene, CDR1 is SGHTA and CDR2 is FQGNSA. Trimming removed 1 base at V and 0 bases at J, with 10 bases between. CDR3 nucleotide sequence: TGTGCCAGCAGCTTAGTAGCGTATTACTCTGGAAACACCATATATTTT. Translation: CASSLVAYYSGNTIYF.

V is TRBV9 and J is TRBJ2-2; 7 bases are shared with TRBD2. The CDR3 length is 15 residues. J was trimmed by 6 bases and V by 0 bases; bases with no gene match: 5. Per germline, CDR1 SGDLS and CDR2 YYNGEE. The CDR3 loop reads CASSVGGLAAGELFF. The DNA of the CDR3 is TGTGCCAGCAGCGTAGGTGGTCTAGCGGCCGGGGAGCTGTTTTTT.

The chain employs TRBV9 and TRBJ2-3; TRBD2 agrees at 8 bases. V lost 4 bases to trimming and J lost 3 bases; unmatched junction nucleotides: 13. The CDR3 runs to 17 residues. Germline CDR1 reads SGDLS; CDR2 reads YYNGEE. The CDR3 DNA is TGTGCCAGCAGCCGTCTTAGGGGAGCGGGAGCGACAGATACGCAGTATTTT. Its translation is CASSRLRGAGATDTQYF. The complete variable domain, with remaining parts taken from reference TRBV9 and TRBJ2-3, reads DSGVTQTPKHLITATGQRVTLRCSPRSGDLSVYWYQQSLDQGLQFLIQYYNGEERAKGNILERFSAQQFPDLHSELNLSSLELGDSALYFCASSRLRGAGATDTQYFGPGTRLTVL.

The CDR3 bases are TGCGCCAGCAGCCCTATAACTACCAACACCGGGGAGCTGTTTTTT. Translating gives CASSPITTNTGELFF. The rearrangement joins TRBV4-3 to TRBJ2-2; D is ambiguous. V dropped 4 bases and J dropped 2 bases, with 11 bases sitting between them. Germline values: CDR1 LGHNA, CDR2 YSLEER. The CDR3 runs 15 residues.

CDR3 loop: CASSADRGFGEQYV. The DNA for the CDR3 is TGTGCCAGCAGTGCTGACAGGGGATTCGGCGAGCAGTACGTC. This chain links TRBV2 with TRBJ2-7; TRBD1 aligns across 8 bases. The CDR3 consists of 14 residues. The V gene's germline CDR1 is SNHLY and CDR2 FYNNEI. Trimming removed 4 bases from V and 6 bases from J; junction bases left unmatched: 8.

The chain carries TRBV7-2 and TRBJ1-4; D is ambiguous. V was pared by 5 bases and J by 3 bases, with 4 bases between. Germline V gives CDR1 SGHTA, CDR2 FQGNSA. This CDR3 is built from 12 residues. CDR3 residues: CASSRANEKLFF. CDR3 coding DNA: TGTGCCAGCAGCCGGGCTAATGAAAAACTGTTTTTT. Variable domain in full (rest from reference TRBV7-2 and TRBJ1-4): GAGVSQSPSNKVTEKGKDVELRCDPISGHTALYWYRQSLGQGLEFLIYFQGNSAPDKSGLPSDRFSAERTGGSVSTLTIQRTQQEDSAVYLCASSRANEKLFFGSGTQLSVL.

This clone was detected only once. The CDR3, as DNA: TGTGCCAGTAGTATAGCCAGGATCAATCAGCCCCAGCATTTT. The encoded protein is CASSIARINQPQHF. This chain joins TRBV19 and TRBJ1-5; D unclear. V was pared by 1 base and J by 3 bases, with 7 bases between. CDR3 length: 14 residues. Germline values: CDR1 LNHDA, CDR2 SQIVND (reference sequence). The complete variable domain, with remaining parts taken from reference TRBV19 and TRBJ1-5, reads DGGITQSPKYLFRKEGQNVTLSCEQNLNHDAMYWYRQDPGQGLRLIYYSQIVNDFQKGDIAEGYSVSREKKESFPLTVTSAQKNPTAFYLCASSIARINQPQHFGDGTRLSIL.